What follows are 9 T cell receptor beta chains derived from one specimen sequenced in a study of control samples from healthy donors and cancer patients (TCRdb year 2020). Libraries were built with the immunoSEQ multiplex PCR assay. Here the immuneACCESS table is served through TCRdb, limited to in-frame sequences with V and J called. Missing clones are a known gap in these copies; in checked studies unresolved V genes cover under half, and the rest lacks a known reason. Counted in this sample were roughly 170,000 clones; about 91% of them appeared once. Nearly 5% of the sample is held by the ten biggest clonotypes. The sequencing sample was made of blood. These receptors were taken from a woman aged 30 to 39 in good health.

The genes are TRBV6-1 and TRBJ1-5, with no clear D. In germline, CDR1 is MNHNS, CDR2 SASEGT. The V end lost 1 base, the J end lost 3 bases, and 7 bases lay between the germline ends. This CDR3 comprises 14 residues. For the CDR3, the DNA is TGTGCCAGCAGTGAAGTGGCTTACAATCAGCCCCAGCATTTT. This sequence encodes CASSEVAYNQPQHF.

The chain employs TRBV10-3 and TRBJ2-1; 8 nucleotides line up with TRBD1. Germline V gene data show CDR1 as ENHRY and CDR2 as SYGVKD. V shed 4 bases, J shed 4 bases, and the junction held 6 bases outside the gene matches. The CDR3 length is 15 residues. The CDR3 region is CAISVGQGIYNEQFF. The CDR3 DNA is TGTGCCATCAGTGTAGGACAGGGAATTTACAATGAGCAGTTCTTC.

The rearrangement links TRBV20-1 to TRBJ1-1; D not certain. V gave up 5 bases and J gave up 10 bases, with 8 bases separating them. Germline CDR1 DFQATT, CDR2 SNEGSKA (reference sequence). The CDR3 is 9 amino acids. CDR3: CSAETRAFF. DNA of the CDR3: TGCAGTGCTGAGACGAGAGCTTTCTTT.

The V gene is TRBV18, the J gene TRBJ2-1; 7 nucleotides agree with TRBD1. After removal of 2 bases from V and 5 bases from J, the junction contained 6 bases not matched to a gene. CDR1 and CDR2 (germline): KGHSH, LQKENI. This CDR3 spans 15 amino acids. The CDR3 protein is CASSPIQGTDNEQFF. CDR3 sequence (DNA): TGTGCCAGCTCACCAATACAGGGGACGGACAATGAGCAGTTCTTC.

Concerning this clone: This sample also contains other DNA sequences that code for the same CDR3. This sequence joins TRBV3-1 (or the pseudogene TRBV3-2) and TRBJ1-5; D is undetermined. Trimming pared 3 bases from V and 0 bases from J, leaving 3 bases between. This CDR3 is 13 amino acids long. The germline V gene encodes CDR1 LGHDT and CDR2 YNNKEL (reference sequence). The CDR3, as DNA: TGTGCCAGCAGCCAGAATAGCAATCAGCCCCAGCATTTT. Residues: CASSQNSNQPQHF.

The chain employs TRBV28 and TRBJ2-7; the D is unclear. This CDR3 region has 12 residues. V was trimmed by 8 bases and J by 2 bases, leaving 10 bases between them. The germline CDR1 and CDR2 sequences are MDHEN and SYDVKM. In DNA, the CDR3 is TGTGCCAGCTCGGTACAGACCTACGAGCAGTACTTC. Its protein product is CASSVQTYEQYF.

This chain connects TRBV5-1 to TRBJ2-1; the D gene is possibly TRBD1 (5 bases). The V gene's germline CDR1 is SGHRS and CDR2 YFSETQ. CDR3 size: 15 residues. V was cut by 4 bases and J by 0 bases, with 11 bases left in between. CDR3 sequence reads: CASSPDSSSYNEQFF. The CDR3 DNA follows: TGCGCCAGCAGCCCTGACAGTAGCTCCTACAATGAGCAGTTCTTC.

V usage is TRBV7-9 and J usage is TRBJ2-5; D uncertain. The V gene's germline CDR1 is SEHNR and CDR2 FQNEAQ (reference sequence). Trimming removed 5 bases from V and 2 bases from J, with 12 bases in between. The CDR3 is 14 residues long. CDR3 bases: TGTGCCAGCAGCACCACCGGGTGGCAAGAGACCCAGTACTTC. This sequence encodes CASSTTGWQETQYF.

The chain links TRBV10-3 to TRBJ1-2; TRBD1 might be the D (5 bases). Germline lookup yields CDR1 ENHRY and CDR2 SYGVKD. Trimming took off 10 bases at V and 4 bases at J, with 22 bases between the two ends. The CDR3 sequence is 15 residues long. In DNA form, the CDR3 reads TGTGCCACCAACCGCCCCGGGGCCCACTTCTATGGCTACACCTTC. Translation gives CATNRPGAHFYGYTF.